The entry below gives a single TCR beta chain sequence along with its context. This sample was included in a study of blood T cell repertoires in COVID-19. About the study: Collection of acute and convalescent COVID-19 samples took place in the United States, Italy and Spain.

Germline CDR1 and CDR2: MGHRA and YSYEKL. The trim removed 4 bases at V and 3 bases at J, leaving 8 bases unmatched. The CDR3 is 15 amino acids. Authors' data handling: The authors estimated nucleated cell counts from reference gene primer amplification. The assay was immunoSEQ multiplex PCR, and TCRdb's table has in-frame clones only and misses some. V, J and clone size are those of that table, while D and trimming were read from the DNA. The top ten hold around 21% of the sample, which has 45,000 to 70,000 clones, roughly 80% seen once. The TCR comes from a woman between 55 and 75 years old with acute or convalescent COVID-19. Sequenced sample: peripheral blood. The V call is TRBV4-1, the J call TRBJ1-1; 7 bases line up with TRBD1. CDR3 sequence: CASSLPGQPYTEAFF. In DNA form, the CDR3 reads TGCGCCAGCAGCCTTCCGGGACAGCCATACACTGAAGCTTTCTTT.